A single sample gave rise to the 21 T cell receptor beta chains below, sequenced in a study of CD8 T cells in ankylosing spondylitis. The antigens these receptors bind are not known. Findings of the study overall: What appeared characteristic of ankylosing spondylitis blood was a TCR beta motif of seven to nine highly homologous variants.

MiXCR, applied by TCRdb to the 5' RACE reads, yields one record per CDR3 protein. The sample has a few hundred thousand distinct CDR3 sequences, about 7.3% seen once; the top ten hold approximately 15%. The sequenced sample was blood, either unsorted or a sorted T cell fraction (not recorded which). These receptors all stem from a male donor with ankylosing spondylitis.

The V and J genes are TRBV12-3 or TRBV12-4 and TRBJ1-6, with D perhaps matching TRBD1 (5 bases). V was pared by 2 bases and J by 6 bases, with 8 bases between. This CDR3 is built from 14 residues. The CDR3 DNA reads TGTGCCAGCAGTTTAAGGGACGGTAATTCACCCCTCCACTTT. This gives the protein CASSLRDGNSPLHF.

This clonotype was counted many times. This chain connects TRBV29-1 to TRBJ2-6, with D uncertain. Per the germline V gene, CDR1 is SQVTM and CDR2 is ANQGSEA. The V and J ends lost 3 bases and 0 bases respectively, with 6 bases between them. CDR3 length equals 14 residues. CDR3 region: CSVEGPSGANVLTF. In nucleotides, the CDR3 is TGCAGCGTTGAGGGTCCCTCTGGGGCCAACGTCCTGACTTTC.

This clonotype was recorded many times. The gene calls are TRBV4-3 and TRBJ2-7; 8 nucleotides match TRBD1. Trimming removed 1 base from V and 3 bases from J; junction bases left unmatched: 11. The germline CDR1 and CDR2 sequences are LGHNA and YSLEER. The CDR3 is 17 residues long. The CDR3 sequence is CASSQGPTGGIGYEQYF. The CDR3 coding sequence is TGCGCCAGCAGCCAAGGGCCTACAGGGGGGATCGGCTACGAGCAGTACTTC.

This clonotype has ten or more counts. CDR3 DNA sequence: TGTGCCACCAGTACCTCGGACGGGGAAAATGAGCAGTTCTTC. Amino acid sequence: CATSTSDGENEQFF. This rearrangement joins TRBV24-1 to TRBJ2-1; D possibly corresponds to TRBD2 (5 bases). V lost 6 bases, J lost 7 bases, and 15 bases lay in between. Per germline, CDR1 KGHDR and CDR2 SFDVKD. The CDR3 runs to 14 residues.

The J gene is TRBJ2-1, the V gene TRBV30; 9 bases are a match to TRBD2. CDR1 is GTSNPN, CDR2 SVGIG, per germline (reference sequence). This CDR3 comprises 16 residues. The V gene end was trimmed by 2 bases and the J gene end by 4 bases; junction bases not matched to a gene: 9. This chain's CDR3 is CAWSLAGGPGYNEQFF. In DNA form, the CDR3 reads TGTGCCTGGAGTCTTGCGGGAGGGCCAGGTTACAATGAGCAGTTCTTC. The complete variable domain, with remaining parts taken from reference TRBV30 and TRBJ2-1, reads SQTIHQWPATLVQPVGSPLSLECTVEGTSNPNLYWYRQAAGRGLQLLFYSVGIGQISSEVPQNLSASRPQDRQFILSSKKLLLSDSGFYLCAWSLAGGPGYNEQFFGPGTRLTVL.

The table lists this clonotype with many counts. This sequence joins TRBV5-5 and TRBJ2-7; TRBD1 matches at 8 bases. CDR1 is SGHKS, CDR2 YYEKEE, per germline (reference sequence). This CDR3 has 16 amino acids. J lost 4 bases, V lost 0 bases, and 9 bases had no gene match. In nucleotides, the CDR3 is TGTGCCAGCAGCTTGGAGCTCGGGACAGGAGCTTACGAGCAGTACTTC. Its translation: CASSLELGTGAYEQYF.

For this clonotype: This may be a read error: a much more frequent sequence differs by one nucleotide. This CDR3 is CASAWDRGTYERYF. For the CDR3, the DNA is TGTGCCAGCGCATGGGACAGGGGGACCTACGAGCGGTACTTC. The rearrangement links TRBV5-5 to TRBJ2-7; 11 bases are shared with TRBD1. CDR1 is SGHKS and CDR2 is YYEKEE in the germline V gene (reference sequence). The CDR3 length is 14 residues. Supplemented by reference TRBV5-5 and TRBJ2-7, the full variable domain reads DAGVTQSPTHLIKTRGQQVTLRCSPISGHKSVSWYQQVLGQGPQFIFQYYEKEERGRGNFPDRFSARQFPNYSSELNVNALLLGDSALYLCASAWDRGTYERYFGPGTRLTVT.

This clonotype has just a few counts. The chain combines TRBV4-3 with TRBJ2-1; no definite D call. Per the germline V gene, CDR1 is LGHNA and CDR2 is YSLEER. Trimming left V 5 bases short and J 4 bases short, with 12 bases between. The CDR3 runs to 14 residues. The CDR3 DNA reads as TGCGCCAGCAGCTATCACTCCACGTACAATGAGCAGTTCTTC. Amino acid sequence: CASSYHSTYNEQFF.

The V call is TRBV10-1, the J call TRBJ2-2, with TRBD2 matching over 13 bases. This CDR3 is 17 amino acids long. V trimming: 6 bases; J trimming: 1 base; junction bases outside the gene matches: 5. Germline lookup yields CDR1 WNHNN and CDR2 SYGVQD (reference sequence). This chain's CDR3 is CASSRGLAGLNTGELFF. In nucleotides, the CDR3 is TGCGCCAGCAGCCGGGGACTAGCGGGATTGAACACCGGGGAGCTGTTTTTT.

In its sample, this clonotype was seen many times. The chain combines TRBV6-6 with TRBJ1-1; tentative D call: TRBD1 (5 bases). The CDR3 is 13 amino acids. Germline V lookup: CDR1 MNHNY, CDR2 SVGAGI (reference sequence). V lost 4 bases, J lost 5 bases, and 11 bases lay in between. CDR3 protein: CASSFQGWTEAFF. The CDR3 coding sequence is TGTGCCAGCAGTTTTCAGGGATGGACTGAAGCTTTCTTT.

This clonotype appeared many times. J is TRBJ1-2 and V is TRBV10-3; 7 positions agree with TRBD1. V lost 10 bases and J lost 7; bases outside the gene matches: 6. Germline loops: CDR1 ENHRY, CDR2 SYGVKD. The CDR3 is 11 residues long. CDR3 DNA: TGTGCCACAGAGGGGGCGCGTGGCTACACCTTC. Residues: CATEGARGYTF.

The chain recombines TRBV7-9 with TRBJ2-1, with 12 bases matching TRBD1. After removal of 5 bases from V and 3 bases from J, the junction contained 5 bases not matched to a gene. The CDR3 has 16 residues. Germline CDR1 is SEHNR and CDR2 is FQNEAQ (reference sequence). In DNA, the CDR3 is TGTGCCAGCAGCCCAGGGACAGGGGGCTTCTACAATGAGCAGTTCTTC. This codes for CASSPGTGGFYNEQFF. Combining the CDR3 with reference TRBV7-9 and TRBJ2-1 gives the whole variable domain DTGVSQNPRHKITKRGQNVTFRCDPISEHNRLYWYRQTLGQGPEFLTYFQNEAQLEKSRLLSDRFSAERPKGSFSTLEIQRTEQGDSAMYLCASSPGTGGFYNEQFFGPGTRLTVL.

This clonotype was found many times. This sequence joins TRBV5-7 and TRBJ2-1, with 7 positions matching TRBD1. TRBV5-7 belongs to the ORF category, with a function that is uncertain. The V segment lost 4 bases and the J segment 10 bases; nucleotides outside the gene matches: 11. The CDR3 runs 14 residues. This CDR3 reads CASSQHRQGSEQFF. The CDR3 nucleotides read TGTGCCAGCAGCCAACACAGACAGGGCTCCGAGCAGTTCTTC.

This clonotype showed up many times. DNA for the CDR3: TGTGCCAGCAGTTTTCGTTCCCCGGTAGAGGGCTACACCTTC. As protein: CASSFRSPVEGYTF. V and J are TRBV12-3 or TRBV12-4 and TRBJ1-2; the D is unclear. V was clipped by 3 bases and J by 8 bases, with 16 bases between them. The CDR3 is 14 amino acids.

The table lists this clonotype with many counts. The CDR3 sequence: CASSQALAGFSYEQYF. In DNA form, the CDR3 reads TGCGCCAGCAGCCAAGCCCTAGCGGGTTTCTCCTACGAGCAGTACTTC. The chain recombines TRBV4-1 with TRBJ2-7; 8 nucleotides line up with TRBD2. This CDR3 is built from 16 residues. J was trimmed by 0 bases and V by 1 base; bases with no gene match: 5. The germline V gene has CDR1 MGHRA and CDR2 YSYEKL.

This clonotype showed up many times. The junction and the germline gene differ at one end; a read error may be behind it. The rearrangement joins TRBV7-7 to TRBJ2-3; a possible D gene is TRBD2 (5 bases). CDR3 length equals 13 residues. Looked up from germline, CDR1 is SSHAT and CDR2 is FNYEAQ (reference sequence). CDR3 sequence (DNA): TGTGCTAGCAGCTTTAGTAGCGCAGATACGCAGTATTTT. It encodes CASSFSSADTQYF.

This clonotype was counted ten times or more. The J gene is TRBJ2-1, the V gene TRBV6-1; D remains unclear. V was cut by 4 bases and J by 5 bases, with 18 bases left in between. The CDR3 runs 16 residues. Germline V gene data show CDR1 as MNHNS and CDR2 as SASEGT. CDR3 in amino acids: CASSALWVRLDNEQFF. The CDR3 DNA reads TGTGCCAGCAGTGCTCTGTGGGTTCGGCTTGACAATGAGCAGTTCTTC.

This clonotype was recorded at least ten times. The chain is built from TRBV5-1 and TRBJ2-2; D unresolved. Deletions cut 5 bases from V and 6 bases from J, with 17 bases between. This CDR3 spans 15 amino acids. Per the germline V gene, CDR1 is SGHRS and CDR2 is YFSETQ. The CDR3 loop reads CASSGAGFRSGELFF. DNA of the CDR3: TGCGCCAGCAGTGGAGCAGGCTTTAGGTCCGGGGAGCTGTTTTTT.

This clonotype was counted at least ten times. This chain connects TRBV20-1 to TRBJ2-1; 9 bases are a match to TRBD2. The CDR3 extends over 13 amino acids. With V trimmed by 3 bases and J by 9 bases, 6 bases remained unmatched. Germline CDR1 reads DFQATT; CDR2 reads SNEGSKA (reference sequence). In DNA form, the CDR3 reads TGCAGTGCTAGGATAGCGGGAGCCGGTGAGCAGTTCTTC. Encoded protein: CSARIAGAGEQFF.

This clonotype has a count of ten or more. This chain connects TRBV7-9 to TRBJ1-2; unclear D gene. The CDR3 contains 15 residues. Trimming cost V 1 base and J 2 bases, with 11 bases left between them. Germline CDR1 SEHNR, CDR2 FQNEAQ (reference sequence). The CDR3 loop is CASSLESVGNYGYTF. The CDR3, as DNA: TGTGCCAGCAGCTTAGAGTCTGTGGGGAACTATGGCTACACCTTC.

This clonotype was detected ten times or more. The chain recombines TRBV7-9 with TRBJ1-1; D perhaps matches TRBD1 (6 bases). CDR1 is SEHNR, CDR2 FQNEAQ, per germline (reference sequence). CDR3 length: 14 residues. The germline V and J ends were trimmed by 1 base and 4 bases, with 10 bases remaining between them. CDR3 in amino acids: CASSLGGQATEAFF. DNA for the CDR3: TGTGCCAGCAGCTTAGGGGGGCAGGCCACTGAAGCTTTCTTT.